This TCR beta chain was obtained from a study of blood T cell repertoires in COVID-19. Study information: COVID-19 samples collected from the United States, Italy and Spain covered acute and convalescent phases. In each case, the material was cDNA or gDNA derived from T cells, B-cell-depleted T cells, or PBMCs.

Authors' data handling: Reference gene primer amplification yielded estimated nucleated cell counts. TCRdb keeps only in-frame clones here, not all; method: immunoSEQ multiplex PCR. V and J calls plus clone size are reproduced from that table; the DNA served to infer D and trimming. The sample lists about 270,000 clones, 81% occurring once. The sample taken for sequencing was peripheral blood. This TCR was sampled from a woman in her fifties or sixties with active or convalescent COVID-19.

This CDR3 reads CASSLRQGARTGELFF. DNA of the CDR3: TGTGCCAGCAGCTTAAGGCAGGGGGCTCGAACCGGGGAGCTGTTTTTT. V usage is TRBV5-4 and J usage is TRBJ2-2; 8 bases agree with TRBD1. Germline-derived CDR1 and CDR2 are SGHNT and YYREEE (reference sequence). V shed 2 bases, J shed 5 bases, and the junction held 8 bases outside the gene matches. The CDR3 length is 16 residues.